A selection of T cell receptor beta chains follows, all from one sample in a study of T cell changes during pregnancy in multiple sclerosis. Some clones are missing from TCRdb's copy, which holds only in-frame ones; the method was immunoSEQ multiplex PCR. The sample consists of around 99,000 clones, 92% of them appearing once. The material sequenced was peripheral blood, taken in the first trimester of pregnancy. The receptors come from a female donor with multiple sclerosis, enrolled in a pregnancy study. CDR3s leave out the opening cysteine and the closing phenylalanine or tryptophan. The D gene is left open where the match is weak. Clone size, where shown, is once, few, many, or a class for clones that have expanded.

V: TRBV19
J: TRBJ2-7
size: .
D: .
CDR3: ATTEGPSYEQY

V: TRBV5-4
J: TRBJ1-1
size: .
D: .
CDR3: ASSLSGLNTEAF

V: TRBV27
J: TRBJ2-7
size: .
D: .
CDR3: ASSPRQVDEQY

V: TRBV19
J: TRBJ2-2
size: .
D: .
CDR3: AGQAVANTGELF

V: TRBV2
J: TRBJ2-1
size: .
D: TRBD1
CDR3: ASGRGTGGYGEQF

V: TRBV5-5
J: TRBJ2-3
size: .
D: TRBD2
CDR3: ASSFGAGGTDTQY

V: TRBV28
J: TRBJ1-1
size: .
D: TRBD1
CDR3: ASSPGDRVTEAF

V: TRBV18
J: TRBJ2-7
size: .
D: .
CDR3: ASSPRVGEQY

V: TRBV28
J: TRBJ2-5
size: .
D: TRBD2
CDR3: ASSVAGGRETQY

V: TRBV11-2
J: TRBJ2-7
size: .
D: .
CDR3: ASSPSSASLHEQY

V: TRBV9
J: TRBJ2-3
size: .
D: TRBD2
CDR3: ASSRTSGNTDTQY

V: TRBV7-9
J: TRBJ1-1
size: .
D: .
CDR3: ASSFSGTEAF

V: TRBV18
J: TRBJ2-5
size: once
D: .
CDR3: ASSPSPQRETQY

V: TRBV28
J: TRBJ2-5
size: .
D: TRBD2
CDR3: ASSFELAGGGETQY

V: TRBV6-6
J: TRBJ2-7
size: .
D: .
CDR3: ASSYEQDFEQY

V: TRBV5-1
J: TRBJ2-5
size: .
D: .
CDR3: ASSTRIQPGETQY

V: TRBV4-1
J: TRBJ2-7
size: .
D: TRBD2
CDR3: ASSAHRRPGLAGRYEQY

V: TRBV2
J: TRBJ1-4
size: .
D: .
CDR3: ASTTGWEKLF

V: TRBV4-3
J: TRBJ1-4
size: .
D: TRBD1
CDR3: ASSPDRVATNEKLF

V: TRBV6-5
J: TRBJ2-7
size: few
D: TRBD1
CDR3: ASSYSGTVYSYEQY

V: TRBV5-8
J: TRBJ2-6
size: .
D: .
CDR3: ASSVTGSRSGANVLT

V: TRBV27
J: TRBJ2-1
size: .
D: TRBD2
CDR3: ASSLAGVTYNEQF

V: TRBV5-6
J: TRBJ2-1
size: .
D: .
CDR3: ASSLGRRTVEQF

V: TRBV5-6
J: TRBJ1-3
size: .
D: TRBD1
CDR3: ASIGQGTGNTIY

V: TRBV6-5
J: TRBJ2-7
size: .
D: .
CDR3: ASTGNYEQY

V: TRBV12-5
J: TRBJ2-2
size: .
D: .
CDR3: ASGLAPGQNTGELF

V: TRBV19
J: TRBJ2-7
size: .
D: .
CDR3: ASSINEQY

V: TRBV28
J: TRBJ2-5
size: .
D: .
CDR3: ASSSVEETQY

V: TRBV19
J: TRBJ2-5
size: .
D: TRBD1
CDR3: ASSDQTGGAETQY

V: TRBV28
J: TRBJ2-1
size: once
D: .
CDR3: ASSPAPGREQF

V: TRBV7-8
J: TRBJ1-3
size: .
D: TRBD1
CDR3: ASSPRRTGTGNTIY

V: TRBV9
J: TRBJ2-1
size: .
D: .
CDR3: ASSAGTDSYNEQF

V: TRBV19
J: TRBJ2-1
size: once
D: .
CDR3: ASSWGDGRGQLGQF

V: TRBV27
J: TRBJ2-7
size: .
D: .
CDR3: ASSTHYEQY

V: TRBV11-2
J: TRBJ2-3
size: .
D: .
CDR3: ASSLGEGGASTDTQY

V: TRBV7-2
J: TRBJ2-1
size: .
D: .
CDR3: ASSGTRRSNEQF

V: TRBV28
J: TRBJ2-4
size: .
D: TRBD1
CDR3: ASSLRGLGAKNIQY

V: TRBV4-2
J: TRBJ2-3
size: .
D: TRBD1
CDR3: ASSQTGGNTDTQY

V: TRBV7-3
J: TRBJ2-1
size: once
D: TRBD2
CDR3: ASSWGLAGGPGDYYNEQF

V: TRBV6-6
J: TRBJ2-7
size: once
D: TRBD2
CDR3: ASSSPGLASYEQY

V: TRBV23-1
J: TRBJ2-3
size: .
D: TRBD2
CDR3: ASRPVSGRVQY

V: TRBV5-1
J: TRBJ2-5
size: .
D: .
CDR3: ASSLTGGPGETQY

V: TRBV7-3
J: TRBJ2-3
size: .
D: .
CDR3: ASSNSLPGTDTQY

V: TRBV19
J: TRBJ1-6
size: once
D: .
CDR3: ASSPFDSPLH

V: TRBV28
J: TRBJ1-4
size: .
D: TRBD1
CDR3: ASSLVGQGNEKLF

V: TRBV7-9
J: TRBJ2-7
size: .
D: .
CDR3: ASRSDSPYEQY

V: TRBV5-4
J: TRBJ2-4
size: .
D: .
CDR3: ASSLATSGIQY

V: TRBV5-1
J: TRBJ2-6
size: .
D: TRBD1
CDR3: ASSLAPSTGGGAGANVLT

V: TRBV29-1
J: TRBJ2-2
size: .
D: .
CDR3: SVEEGTNTGELF